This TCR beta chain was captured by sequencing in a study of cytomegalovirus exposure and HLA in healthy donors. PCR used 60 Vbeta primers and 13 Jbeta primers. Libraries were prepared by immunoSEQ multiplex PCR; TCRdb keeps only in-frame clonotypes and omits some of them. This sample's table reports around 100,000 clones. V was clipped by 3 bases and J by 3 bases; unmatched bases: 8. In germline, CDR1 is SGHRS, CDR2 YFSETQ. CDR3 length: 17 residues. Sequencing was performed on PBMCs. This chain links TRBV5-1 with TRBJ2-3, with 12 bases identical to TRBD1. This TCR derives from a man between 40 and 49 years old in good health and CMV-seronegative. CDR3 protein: CASSSGTGGGITDTQYF. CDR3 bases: TGCGCCAGCAGCTCAGGGACAGGGGGCGGCATTACAGATACGCAGTATTTT.